This T cell receptor (beta chain) was captured in a study of CD8 T cells in Susac syndrome (dated by TCRdb to the late 2010s). About the study as a whole: Among the Susac syndrome patients who were sequenced, clinically active disease was present in about six and clinical remission was observed in about eight. Susac syndrome patients were therapy-naive, on corticosteroids (some also receiving IVIg), or on IVIg alone at blood withdrawal. Whether CD8+ T cell activation and differentiation in Susac syndrome was antigen driven was tested using repertoire sequencing. Clonality of the CD8+ T cell repertoire was compared between about a dozen healthy donors, around 14 Susac syndrome patients and some 15 multiple sclerosis patients. Study-wide findings and limitations: Looking at Susac-specific public clones, the researchers identified some 15 in the total CD8+ repertoire and a few in the CD8+ TEMRA repertoire. Susac syndrome CD8+ repertoires showed clonal expansion, highest in CD8+ TEMRA cells and greater in clinically active than remitting patients. The study acknowledged that relatively few individuals were included in the TCR sequencing and HLA analysis.

RNA was extracted using the RNeasy kit, and about 0.45 to 1 ug of the RNA was reverse transcribed with random hexamers. The immunoSEQ multiplex PCR assay, which covers 54 Vbeta and 13 Jbeta segments, was used to amplify TCR beta CDR3 regions. PCR amplification bias was corrected using a synthetic template baseline for primer optimization and computational correction. The paper's data handling went like this. Reads were annotated to V, D and J genes according to IMGT and were analyzed with immunoSEQ Analyzer, with only productive sequences retained. Clonality was computed as one minus Shannon entropy normalized by log2 of the number of productive unique sequences. For each patient and control, public and private clones were evaluated among the 100 most prevalent clones. Susac-specific clones were defined as absent from healthy and MS cohorts, approximately 1,000 published viral clones and other ImmuneACCESS disease sequences. TCRdb's own reprocessing of the public reads used fastp at Q25 and MiXCR and kept productive beta chains. Rows with a matching CDR3 protein are joined into one entry that keeps the most common DNA and genes. The V and J calls and clone size are TCRdb's, not the authors'. The sample table lists about 190,000 distinct CDR3 sequences, more than 85% of them with a count of one. The ten largest clones take up about 0.15% of the sample.

Per the germline V gene (reference sequence), MNHEY is the CDR1 and SMNVEV is the CDR2. The CDR3 runs 11 residues from the cysteine to the phenylalanine. Only the CDR3 region is kept as DNA, spanning 33 bases read in frame from base 1. Deletion took 5 bases off V and 5 bases off J, with a span of 4 bases between the germline ends. Peripheral blood CD8+ and CD4+ T cells from healthy donors, Susac syndrome patients and multiple sclerosis patients were profiled by high-throughput TCR beta sequencing. Recently defined diagnostic criteria for definite or probable disease were met by the Susac syndrome patients. CD8+ TEMRA cells were enriched by FACS, while bulk CD8+ and CD4+ T cells were purified by magnetic negative isolation. Blood was collected in EDTA tubes and processed within 24 hours, with PBMCs isolated through density gradient centrifugation. PBMCs intended for TCR sequencing were cryopreserved in liquid nitrogen and thawed later in a water bath at 37 degrees C. The sorted or isolated CD4+, CD8+ and CD8+ TEMRA cells reached a purity of at least 90%.

On this clonotype itself: This receptor's antigen is unknown. No base quality information exists; no much larger clone differs at one position.

Sequences were obtained from CD8+ T cells from PBMCs. The sequence links TRBV27 to TRBJ2-1; the D gene assignment is ambiguous. This receptor was obtained from a human donor with Susac syndrome. CDR3 loop: CASSTNNEQFF. The DNA sequence reads TGTGCCAGCAGTACAAACAATGAGCAGTTCTTC.